The clone carrying this T cell receptor (beta chain) was detected only a few times. The V gene lost 1 base and the J gene lost 7 bases, with 5 bases spanning the gap. Germline V gives CDR1 ENHRY, CDR2 SYGVKD. The CDR3 is 12 residues long. This specimen comes from a study of T-cell reconstitution after alpha-beta-depleted transplantation in children. The library targeted TCRbeta and was prepared with unique molecular identifiers. TCRdb independently ran MiXCR on the PCR reads; one entry per CDR3 protein. The sample shows approximately 640,000 distinct CDR3 sequences, 15% to 20% of them seen only once. This TCR was sampled from a human donor who donated a stem cell graft to a child with acute myeloid leukemia. This rearrangement joins TRBV10-3 to TRBJ2-1, with D hard to call. Specimen: PBMCs from the stem cell graft donor, collected from the stem cell graft. The CDR3 DNA reads TGTGCCATCAGTGAGTTGGTAAATGAGCAGTTCTTC. As protein: CAISELVNEQFF.